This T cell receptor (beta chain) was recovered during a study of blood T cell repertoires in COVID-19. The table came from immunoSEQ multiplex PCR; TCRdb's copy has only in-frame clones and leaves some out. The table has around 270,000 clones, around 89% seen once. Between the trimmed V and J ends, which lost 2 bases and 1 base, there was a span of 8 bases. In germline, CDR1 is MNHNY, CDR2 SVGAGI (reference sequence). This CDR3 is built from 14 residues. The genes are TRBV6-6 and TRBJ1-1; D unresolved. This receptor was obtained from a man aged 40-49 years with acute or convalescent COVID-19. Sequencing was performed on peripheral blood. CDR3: CASSYGNGNTEAFF. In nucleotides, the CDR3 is TGTGCCAGCAGTTACGGTAACGGGAACACTGAAGCTTTCTTT.